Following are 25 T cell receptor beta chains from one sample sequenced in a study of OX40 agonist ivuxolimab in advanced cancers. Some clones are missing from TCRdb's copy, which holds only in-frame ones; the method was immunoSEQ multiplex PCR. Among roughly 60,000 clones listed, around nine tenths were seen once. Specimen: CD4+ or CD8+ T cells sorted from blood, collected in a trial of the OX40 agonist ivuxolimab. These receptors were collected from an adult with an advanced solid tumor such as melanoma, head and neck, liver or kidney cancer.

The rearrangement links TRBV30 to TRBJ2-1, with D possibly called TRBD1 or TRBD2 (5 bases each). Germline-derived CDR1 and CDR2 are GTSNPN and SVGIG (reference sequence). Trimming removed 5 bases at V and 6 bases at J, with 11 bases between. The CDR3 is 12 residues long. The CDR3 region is CAWWDRLNEQFF. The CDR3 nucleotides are TGTGCCTGGTGGGACCGTCTCAATGAGCAGTTCTTC.

CDR3 in amino acids: CASSSGTSVFGSYEQYF. CDR3 nucleotide sequence: TGCGCCAGCAGCTCCGGGACTAGCGTATTCGGTTCCTACGAGCAGTACTTC. The chain uses TRBV5-1 and TRBJ2-7; the match to TRBD2 covers 10 bases. V shed 3 bases and J 1 base; nucleotides not matched to a gene: 10. The length of the CDR3 is 17 residues. The germline V gene encodes CDR1 SGHRS and CDR2 YFSETQ.

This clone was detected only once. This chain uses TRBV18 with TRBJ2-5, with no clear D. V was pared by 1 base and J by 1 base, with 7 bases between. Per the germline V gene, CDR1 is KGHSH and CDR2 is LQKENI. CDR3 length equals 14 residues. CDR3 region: CASSPLNFQETQYF. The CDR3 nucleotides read TGTGCCAGCTCACCACTTAACTTCCAAGAGACCCAGTACTTC.

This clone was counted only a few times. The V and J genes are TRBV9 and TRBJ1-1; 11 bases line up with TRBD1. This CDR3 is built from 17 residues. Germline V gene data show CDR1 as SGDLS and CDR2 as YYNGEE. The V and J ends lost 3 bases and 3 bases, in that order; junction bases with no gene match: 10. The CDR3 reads CASSADRGHLGDTEAFF. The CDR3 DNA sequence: TGTGCCAGCAGCGCGGACAGGGGGCATCTTGGGGACACTGAAGCTTTCTTT.

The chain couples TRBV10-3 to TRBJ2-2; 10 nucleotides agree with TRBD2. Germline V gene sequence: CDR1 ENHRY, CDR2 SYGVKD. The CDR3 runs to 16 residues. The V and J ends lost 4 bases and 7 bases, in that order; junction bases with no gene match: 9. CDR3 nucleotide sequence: TGTGCCATCAGTGGGACTAGCGGCCGAACGGGCGGGGAGCTGTTTTTT. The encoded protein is CAISGTSGRTGGELFF.

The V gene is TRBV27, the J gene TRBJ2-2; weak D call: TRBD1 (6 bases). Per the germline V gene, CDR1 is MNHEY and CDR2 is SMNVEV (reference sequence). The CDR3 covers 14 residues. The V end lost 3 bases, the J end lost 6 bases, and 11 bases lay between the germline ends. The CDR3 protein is CASSFTPGAGELFF. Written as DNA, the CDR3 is TGTGCCAGCAGTTTCACCCCAGGGGCCGGGGAGCTGTTTTTT.

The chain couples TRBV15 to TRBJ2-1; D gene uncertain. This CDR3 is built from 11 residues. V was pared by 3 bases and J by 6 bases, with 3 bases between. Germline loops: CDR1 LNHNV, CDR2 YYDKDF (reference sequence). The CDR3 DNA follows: TGTGCCACCAGCAGGGTCAATGAGCAGTTCTTC. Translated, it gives CATSRVNEQFF.

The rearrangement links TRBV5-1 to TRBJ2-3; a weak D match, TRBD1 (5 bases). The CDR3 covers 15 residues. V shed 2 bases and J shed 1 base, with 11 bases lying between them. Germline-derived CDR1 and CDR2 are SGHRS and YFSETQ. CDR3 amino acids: CASSFWGDRTDTQYF. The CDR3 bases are TGCGCCAGCAGCTTCTGGGGCGATCGCACAGATACGCAGTATTTT.

The CDR3 here is CASSYGDRRGSPLHF. CDR3 sequence (DNA): TGTGCCAGCAGTTACGGGGACAGAAGGGGTTCACCCCTCCACTTT. This chain joins TRBV6-6 and TRBJ1-6, with 7 bases fitting TRBD1. Losses at the gene ends were 2 bases for V and 9 bases for J; bases not matched to a gene: 7. Germline CDR1 and CDR2: MNHNY and SVGAGI (reference sequence). The CDR3 sequence is 15 residues long.

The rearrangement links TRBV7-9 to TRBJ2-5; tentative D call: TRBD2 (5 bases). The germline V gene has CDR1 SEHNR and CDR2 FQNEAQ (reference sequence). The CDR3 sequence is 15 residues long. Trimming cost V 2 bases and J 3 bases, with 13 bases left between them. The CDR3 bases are TGTGCCAGCAGCTTAAGGCCCCGGGGAAAAGAGACCCAGTACTTC. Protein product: CASSLRPRGKETQYF.

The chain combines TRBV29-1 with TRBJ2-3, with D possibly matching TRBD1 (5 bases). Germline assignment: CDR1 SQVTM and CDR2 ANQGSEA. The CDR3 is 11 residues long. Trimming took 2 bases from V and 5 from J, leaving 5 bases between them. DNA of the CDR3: TGCAGCGTTGAAACAGGAGATACGCAGTATTTT. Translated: CSVETGDTQYF.

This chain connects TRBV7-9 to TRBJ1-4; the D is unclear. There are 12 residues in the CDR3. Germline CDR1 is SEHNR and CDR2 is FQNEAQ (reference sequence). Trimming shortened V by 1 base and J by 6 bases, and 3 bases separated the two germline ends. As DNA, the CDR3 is TGTGCCAGCAGCTTAGGGGATGAAAAACTGTTTTTT. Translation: CASSLGDEKLFF.

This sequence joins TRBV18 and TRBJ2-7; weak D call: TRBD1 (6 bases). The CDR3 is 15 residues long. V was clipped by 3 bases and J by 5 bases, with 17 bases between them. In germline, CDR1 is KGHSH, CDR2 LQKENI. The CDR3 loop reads CASSPALQGSNEQYF. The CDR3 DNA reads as TGTGCCAGCTCACCGGCCCTACAGGGTTCGAACGAGCAGTACTTC.

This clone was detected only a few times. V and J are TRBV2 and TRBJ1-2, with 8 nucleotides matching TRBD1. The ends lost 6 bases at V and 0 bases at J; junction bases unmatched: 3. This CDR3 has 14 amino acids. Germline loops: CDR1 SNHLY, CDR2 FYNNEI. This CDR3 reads CASRPGQANYGYTF. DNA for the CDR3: TGTGCCAGCAGGCCGGGACAGGCTAACTATGGCTACACCTTC.

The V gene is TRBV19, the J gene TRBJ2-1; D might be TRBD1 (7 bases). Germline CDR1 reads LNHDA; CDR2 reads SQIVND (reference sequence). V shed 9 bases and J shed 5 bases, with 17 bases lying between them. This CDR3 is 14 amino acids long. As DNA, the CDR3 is TGTGCCAGCTGGAACAGGGGAGGTGACAATGAGCAGTTCTTC. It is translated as CASWNRGGDNEQFF. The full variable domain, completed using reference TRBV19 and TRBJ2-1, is DGGITQSPKYLFRKEGQNVTLSCEQNLNHDAMYWYRQDPGQGLRLIYYSQIVNDFQKGDIAEGYSVSREKKESFPLTVTSAQKNPTAFYLCASWNRGGDNEQFFGPGTRLTVL.

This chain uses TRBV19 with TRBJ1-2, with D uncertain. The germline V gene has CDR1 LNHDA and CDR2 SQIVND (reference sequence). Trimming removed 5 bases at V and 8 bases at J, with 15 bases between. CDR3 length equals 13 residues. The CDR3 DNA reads TGTGCCAGTAGTCCGGGAACCCGGTTCGGCTACACCTTC. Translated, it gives CASSPGTRFGYTF.

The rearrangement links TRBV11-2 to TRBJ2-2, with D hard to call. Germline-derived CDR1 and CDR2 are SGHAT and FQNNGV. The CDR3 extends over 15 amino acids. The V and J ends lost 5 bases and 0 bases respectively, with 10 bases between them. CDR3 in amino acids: CASSPTPANTGELFF. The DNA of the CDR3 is TGTGCCAGCAGCCCGACGCCCGCGAACACCGGGGAGCTGTTTTTT.

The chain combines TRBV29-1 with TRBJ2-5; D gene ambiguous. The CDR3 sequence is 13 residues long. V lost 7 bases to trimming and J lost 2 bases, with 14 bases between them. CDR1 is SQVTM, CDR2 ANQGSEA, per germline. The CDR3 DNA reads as TGCAGCGGCTCAGGACGTTGGCAAGAGACCCAGTACTTC. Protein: CSGSGRWQETQYF.

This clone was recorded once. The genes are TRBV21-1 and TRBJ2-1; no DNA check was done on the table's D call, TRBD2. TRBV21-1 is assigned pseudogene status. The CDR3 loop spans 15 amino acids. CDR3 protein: CASSKAESSYNEQFF. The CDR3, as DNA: TGTGCCAGCAGCAAAGCGGAGAGCTCCTACAATGAGCAGTTCTTC.

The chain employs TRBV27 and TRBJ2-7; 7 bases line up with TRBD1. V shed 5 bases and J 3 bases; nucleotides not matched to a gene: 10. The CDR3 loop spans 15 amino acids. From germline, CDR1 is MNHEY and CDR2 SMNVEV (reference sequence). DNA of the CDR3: TGTGCCAGCAGTCCAACTATCCGGGACAGCTACGAGCAGTACTTC. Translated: CASSPTIRDSYEQYF.

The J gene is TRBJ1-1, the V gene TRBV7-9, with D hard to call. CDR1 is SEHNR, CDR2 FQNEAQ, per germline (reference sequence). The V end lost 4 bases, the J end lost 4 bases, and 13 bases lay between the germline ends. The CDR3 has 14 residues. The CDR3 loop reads CASSSSMRATEAFF. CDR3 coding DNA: TGTGCCAGCAGCTCCTCGATGAGGGCCACTGAAGCTTTCTTT.

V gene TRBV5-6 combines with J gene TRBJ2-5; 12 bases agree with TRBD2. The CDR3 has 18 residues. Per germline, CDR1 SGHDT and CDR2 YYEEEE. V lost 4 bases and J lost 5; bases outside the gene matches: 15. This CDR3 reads CASSLLRRLAGVRETQYF. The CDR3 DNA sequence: TGTGCCAGCAGCCTCCTACGGCGACTAGCGGGAGTGAGGGAGACCCAGTACTTC.

The CDR3 DNA reads TGTGCCAGCAGCCCCGGGCACGGAACCAACAATGAGCAGTTCTTC. Amino acids: CASSPGHGTNNEQFF. This rearrangement joins TRBV11-3 to TRBJ2-1; D remains unclear. The V gene's germline CDR1 is SGHNT and CDR2 YENEEA. This CDR3 has 15 amino acids. The V end was cut by 5 bases, the J end by 5 bases, with 16 bases between.

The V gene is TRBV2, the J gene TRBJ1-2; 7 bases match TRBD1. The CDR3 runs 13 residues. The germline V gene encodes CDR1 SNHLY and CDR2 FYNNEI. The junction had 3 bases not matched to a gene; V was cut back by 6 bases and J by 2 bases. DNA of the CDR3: TGTGCCAGCAGCCTACAGGGGAACTATGGCTACACCTTC. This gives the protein CASSLQGNYGYTF.

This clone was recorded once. The CDR3 reads CASRFGLAPYNEQFF. As DNA, the CDR3 is TGTGCCAGCAGATTCGGACTAGCGCCCTACAATGAGCAGTTCTTC. The J gene is TRBJ2-1, the V gene TRBV7-2, with 9 bases lining up with TRBD2. V shed 6 bases, J shed 2 bases, and the junction held 5 bases outside the gene matches. Germline V CDR1 and CDR2: SGHTA, FQGNSA. The CDR3 has 15 amino acids.